Below are 8 T cell receptor beta chains sequenced from a single sample in a study of blood T cell repertoires in COVID-19. Measured with immunoSEQ multiplex PCR; TCRdb has only the in-frame clones, and not every one. The table has around 300,000 clones, roughly 89% seen once; the top ten hold 0.94%. Sequencing was carried out using peripheral blood. These TCRs come from a woman between 40 and 50 years old who had recovered from COVID-19.

V is TRBV9 and J is TRBJ2-2, with 7 bases matching TRBD1. This CDR3 contains 16 residues. Germline CDR1 is SGDLS and CDR2 is YYNGEE. V lost 5 bases to trimming and J lost 0 bases; unmatched junction nucleotides: 7. The CDR3 DNA sequence: TGTGCCAGCAGACCTGGACAGGCCGCGAACACCGGGGAGCTGTTTTTT. This encodes CASRPGQAANTGELFF.

The J gene is TRBJ2-1, the V gene TRBV24-1; 7 bases fit TRBD2. This CDR3 contains 13 residues. The junction had 0 bases not matched to a gene; V was cut back by 0 bases and J by 8 bases. Germline CDR1 reads KGHDR; CDR2 reads SFDVKD. This chain's CDR3 is CATSDLGLDEQFF. CDR3 DNA sequence: TGTGCCACCAGTGATTTGGGACTAGATGAGCAGTTCTTC.

The CDR3 DNA follows: TGTGCCAGCAGTTACGACAGGACAAGGGAAGCTTTCTTT. Encoded protein: CASSYDRTREAFF. This chain connects TRBV6-5 to TRBJ1-1, with D perhaps matching TRBD1 (6 bases). The V end was cut by 2 bases, the J end by 8 bases, with 12 bases between. The CDR3 loop spans 13 amino acids. Germline values: CDR1 MNHEY, CDR2 SVGAGI.

V and J are TRBV6-5 and TRBJ2-7, with D uncertain. Deletions cut 0 bases from V and 0 bases from J, with 9 bases between. The CDR3 has 15 amino acids. Germline V gene lookup returns CDR1 MNHEY and CDR2 SVGAGI. Here the CDR3 DNA reads TGTGCCAGCAGTTACTCGCGCGGCCGCTCCTACGAGCAGTACTTC. It specifies CASSYSRGRSYEQYF.

The rearrangement joins TRBV5-8 to TRBJ1-2, with D perhaps matching TRBD1 (6 bases). There are 17 residues in the CDR3. V dropped 1 base and J dropped 1 base, with 17 bases sitting between them. Germline V gives CDR1 SGHTS, CDR2 YDEGEE. The CDR3 region has the DNA TGTGCCAGCAGCTTGTGGGGACCCCGACAGGATAACTATGGCTACACCTTC. Its translation: CASSLWGPRQDNYGYTF. The full variable domain, its missing parts supplied by reference TRBV5-8 and TRBJ1-2, is EAGVTQSPTHLIKTRGQQATLRCSPISGHTSVYWYQQALGLGLQFLLWYDEGEERNRGNFPPRFSGRQFPNYSSELNVNALELEDSALYLCASSLWGPRQDNYGYTFGSGTRLTVV.

The J gene is TRBJ2-2, the V gene TRBV5-1; 7 nucleotides match TRBD1. Germline V gives CDR1 SGHRS, CDR2 YFSETQ. This CDR3 comprises 15 residues. V was pared by 4 bases and J by 1 base, with 4 bases of the junction left unmatched. CDR3 loop: CASSPDRVNTGELFF. In nucleotides, the CDR3 is TGCGCCAGCAGCCCAGACAGGGTGAACACCGGGGAGCTGTTTTTT.

The V and J genes are TRBV6-6 and TRBJ1-2; D ambiguous. Germline CDR1 is MNHNY and CDR2 is SVGAGI (reference sequence). Between the trimmed V and J ends, which lost 7 bases and 1 base, there was a span of 4 bases. The CDR3 covers 11 residues. The CDR3 DNA is TGTGCCAGCATATATAACTATGGCTACACCTTC. Translation gives CASIYNYGYTF.

The chain links TRBV11-2 to TRBJ2-3; 8 bases line up with TRBD2. This CDR3 region has 17 residues. With V trimmed by 3 bases and J by 0 bases, 8 bases remained unmatched. Germline CDR1 SGHAT, CDR2 FQNNGV. The DNA of the CDR3 is TGTGCCAGCAGCTTTAACGGACTAGCCTTTAGCACAGATACGCAGTATTTT. Amino acids: CASSFNGLAFSTDTQYF.